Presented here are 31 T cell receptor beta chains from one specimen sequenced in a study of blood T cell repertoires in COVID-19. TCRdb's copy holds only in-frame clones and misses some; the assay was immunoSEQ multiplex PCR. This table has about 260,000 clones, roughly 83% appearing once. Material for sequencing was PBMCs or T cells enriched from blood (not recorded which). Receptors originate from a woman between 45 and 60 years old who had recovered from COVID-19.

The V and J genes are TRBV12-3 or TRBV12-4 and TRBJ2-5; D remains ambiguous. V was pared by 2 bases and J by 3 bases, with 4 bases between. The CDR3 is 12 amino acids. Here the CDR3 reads CASSLSEETQYF. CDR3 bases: TGTGCCAGCAGTTTATCAGAAGAGACCCAGTACTTC.

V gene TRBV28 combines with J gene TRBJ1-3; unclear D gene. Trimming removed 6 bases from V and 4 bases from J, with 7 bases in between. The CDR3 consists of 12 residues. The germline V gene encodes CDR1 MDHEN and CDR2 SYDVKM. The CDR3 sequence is CASSTRGNTIYF. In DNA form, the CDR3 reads TGTGCCAGCAGCACCAGAGGAAACACCATATATTTT. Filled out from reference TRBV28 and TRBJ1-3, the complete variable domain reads DVKVTQSSRYLVKRTGEKVFLECVQDMDHENMFWYRQDPGLGLRLIYFSYDVKMKEKGDIPEGYSVSREKKERFSLILESASTNQTSMYLCASSTRGNTIYFGEGSWLTVV.

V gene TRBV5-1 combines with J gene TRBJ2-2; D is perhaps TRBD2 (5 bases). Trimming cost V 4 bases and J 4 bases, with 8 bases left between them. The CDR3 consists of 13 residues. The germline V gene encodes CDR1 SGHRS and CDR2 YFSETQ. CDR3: CASSQRTTGELFF. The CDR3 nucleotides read TGCGCCAGCAGCCAGCGGACCACCGGGGAGCTGTTTTTT.

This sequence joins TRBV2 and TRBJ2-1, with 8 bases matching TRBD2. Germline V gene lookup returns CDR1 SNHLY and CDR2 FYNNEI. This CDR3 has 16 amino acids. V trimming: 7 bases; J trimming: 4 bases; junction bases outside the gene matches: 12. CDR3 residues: CASKAGVAAGYNEQFF. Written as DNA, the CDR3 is TGTGCCAGCAAAGCGGGGGTGGCGGCGGGTTACAATGAGCAGTTCTTC.

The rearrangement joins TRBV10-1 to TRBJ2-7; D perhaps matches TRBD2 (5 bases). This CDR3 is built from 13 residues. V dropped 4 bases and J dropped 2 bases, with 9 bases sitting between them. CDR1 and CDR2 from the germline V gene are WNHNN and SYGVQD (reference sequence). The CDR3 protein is CASSGGQTYEQYF. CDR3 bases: TGCGCCAGCAGTGGCGGGCAGACCTACGAGCAGTACTTC.

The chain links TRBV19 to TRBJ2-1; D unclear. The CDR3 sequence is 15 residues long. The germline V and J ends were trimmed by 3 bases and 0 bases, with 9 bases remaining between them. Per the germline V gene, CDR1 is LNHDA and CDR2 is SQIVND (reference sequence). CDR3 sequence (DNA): TGTGCCAGTAGTATTTTCCGGAGCTCCTACAATGAGCAGTTCTTC. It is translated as CASSIFRSSYNEQFF.

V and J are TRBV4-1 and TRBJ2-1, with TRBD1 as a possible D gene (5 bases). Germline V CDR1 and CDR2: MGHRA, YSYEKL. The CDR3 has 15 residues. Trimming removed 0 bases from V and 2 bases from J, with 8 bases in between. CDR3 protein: CASSQEVGAYNEQFF. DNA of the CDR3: TGCGCCAGCAGCCAAGAGGTAGGGGCCTACAATGAGCAGTTCTTC.

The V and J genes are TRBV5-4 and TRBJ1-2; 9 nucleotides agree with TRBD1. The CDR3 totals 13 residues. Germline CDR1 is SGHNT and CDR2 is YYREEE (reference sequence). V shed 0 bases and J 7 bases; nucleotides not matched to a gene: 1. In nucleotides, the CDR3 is TGTGCCAGCAGCTTGGGGACAGGGGCTGGCTACACCTTC. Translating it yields CASSLGTGAGYTF.

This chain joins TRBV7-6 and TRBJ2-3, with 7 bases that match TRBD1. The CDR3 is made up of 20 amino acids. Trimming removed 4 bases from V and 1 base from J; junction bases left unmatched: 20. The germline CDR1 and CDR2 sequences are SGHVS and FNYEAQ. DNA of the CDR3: TGTGCCAGCAGCTCCCGGGCGGTTATGGGGGACAGCGCCGGCACAGATACGCAGTATTTT. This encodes CASSSRAVMGDSAGTDTQYF. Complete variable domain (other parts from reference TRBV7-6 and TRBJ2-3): GAGVSQSPRYKVTKRGQDVALRCDPISGHVSLYWYRQALGQGPEFLTYFNYEAQQDKSGLPNDRFSAERPEGSISTLTIQRTEQRDSAMYRCASSSRAVMGDSAGTDTQYFGPGTRLTVL.

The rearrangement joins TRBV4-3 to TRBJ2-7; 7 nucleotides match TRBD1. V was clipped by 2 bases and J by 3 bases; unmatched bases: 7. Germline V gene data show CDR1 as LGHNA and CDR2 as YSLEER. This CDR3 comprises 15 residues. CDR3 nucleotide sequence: TGCGCCAGCAGCCAACAACCGGGACAGATCTACGAGCAGTACTTC. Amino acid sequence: CASSQQPGQIYEQYF.

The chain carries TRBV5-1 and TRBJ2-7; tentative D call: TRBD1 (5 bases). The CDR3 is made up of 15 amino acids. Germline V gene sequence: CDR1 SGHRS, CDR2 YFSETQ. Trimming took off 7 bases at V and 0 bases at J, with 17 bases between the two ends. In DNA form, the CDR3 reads TGCGCCAGCCATTATGACAGTCTTATCTCCTACGAGCAGTACTTC. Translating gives CASHYDSLISYEQYF.

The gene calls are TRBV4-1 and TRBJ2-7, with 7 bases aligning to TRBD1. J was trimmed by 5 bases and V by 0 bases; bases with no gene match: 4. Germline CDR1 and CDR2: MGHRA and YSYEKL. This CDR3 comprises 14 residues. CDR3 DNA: TGCGCCAGCAGCCAAGAAGGTCAGGGGGACGAGCAGTACTTC. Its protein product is CASSQEGQGDEQYF.

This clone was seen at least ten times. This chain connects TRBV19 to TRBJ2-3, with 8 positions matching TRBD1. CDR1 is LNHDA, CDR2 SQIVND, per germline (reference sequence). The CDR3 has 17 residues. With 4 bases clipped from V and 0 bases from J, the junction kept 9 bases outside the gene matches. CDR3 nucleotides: TGTGCCAGTAGTAACCTCGGACAGGGCCATAGCACAGATACGCAGTATTTT. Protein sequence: CASSNLGQGHSTDTQYF.

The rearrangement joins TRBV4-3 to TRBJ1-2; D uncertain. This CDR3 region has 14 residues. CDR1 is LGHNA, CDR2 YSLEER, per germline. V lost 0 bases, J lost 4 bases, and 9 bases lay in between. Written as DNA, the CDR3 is TGCGCCAGCAGCCAAGAGTCGCGGGCCTATGGCTACACCTTC. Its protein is CASSQESRAYGYTF.

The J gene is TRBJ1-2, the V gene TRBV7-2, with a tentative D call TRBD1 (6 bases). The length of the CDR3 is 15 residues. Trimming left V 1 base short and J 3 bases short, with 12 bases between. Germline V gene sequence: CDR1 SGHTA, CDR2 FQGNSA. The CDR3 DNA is TGTGCCAGCAGCTTAGAGTCAGGGGCCTACTATGGCTACACCTTC. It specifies CASSLESGAYYGYTF.

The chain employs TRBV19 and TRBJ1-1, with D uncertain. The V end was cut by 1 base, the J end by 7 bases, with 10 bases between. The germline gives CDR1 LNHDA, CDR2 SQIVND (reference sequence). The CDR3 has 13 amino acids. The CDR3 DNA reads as TGTGCCAGTAGTATAGCTCCCGGAGGTGAAGCTTTCTTT. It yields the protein CASSIAPGGEAFF.

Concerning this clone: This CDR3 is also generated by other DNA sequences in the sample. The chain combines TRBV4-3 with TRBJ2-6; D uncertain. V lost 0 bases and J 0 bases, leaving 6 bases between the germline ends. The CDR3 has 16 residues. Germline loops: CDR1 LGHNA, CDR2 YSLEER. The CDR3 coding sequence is TGCGCCAGCAGCCAAGAGACGGGCTCTGGGGCCAACGTCCTGACTTTC. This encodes CASSQETGSGANVLTF.

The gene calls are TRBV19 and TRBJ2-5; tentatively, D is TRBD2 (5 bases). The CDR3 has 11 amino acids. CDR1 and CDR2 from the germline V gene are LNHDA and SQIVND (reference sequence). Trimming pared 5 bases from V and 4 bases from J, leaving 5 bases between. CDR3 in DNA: TGTGCCAGTAGTCGGGGAGAGACCCAGTACTTC. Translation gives CASSRGETQYF.

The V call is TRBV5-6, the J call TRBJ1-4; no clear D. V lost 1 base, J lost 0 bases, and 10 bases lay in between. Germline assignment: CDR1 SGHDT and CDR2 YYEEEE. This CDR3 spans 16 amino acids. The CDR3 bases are TGTGCCAGCAGCTTGCAGTCAGTTGCAACTAATGAAAAACTGTTTTTT. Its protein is CASSLQSVATNEKLFF.

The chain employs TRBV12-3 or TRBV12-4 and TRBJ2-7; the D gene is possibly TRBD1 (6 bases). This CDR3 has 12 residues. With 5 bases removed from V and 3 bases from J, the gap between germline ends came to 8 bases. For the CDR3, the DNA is TGTGCCAGCAGTGTGGACAGCTACGAGCAGTACTTC. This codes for CASSVDSYEQYF.

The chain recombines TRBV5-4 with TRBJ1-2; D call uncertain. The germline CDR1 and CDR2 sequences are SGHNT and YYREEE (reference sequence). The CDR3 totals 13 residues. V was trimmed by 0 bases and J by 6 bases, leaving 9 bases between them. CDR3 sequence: CASSLEYGNGYTF. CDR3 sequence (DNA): TGTGCCAGCAGCTTGGAGTACGGGAATGGCTACACCTTC.

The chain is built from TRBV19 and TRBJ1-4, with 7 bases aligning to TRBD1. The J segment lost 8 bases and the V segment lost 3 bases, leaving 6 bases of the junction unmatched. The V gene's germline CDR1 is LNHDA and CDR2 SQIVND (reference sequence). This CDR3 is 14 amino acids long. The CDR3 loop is CASSITGVGEKLFF. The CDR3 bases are TGTGCCAGTAGTATCACAGGGGTAGGGGAAAAACTGTTTTTT.

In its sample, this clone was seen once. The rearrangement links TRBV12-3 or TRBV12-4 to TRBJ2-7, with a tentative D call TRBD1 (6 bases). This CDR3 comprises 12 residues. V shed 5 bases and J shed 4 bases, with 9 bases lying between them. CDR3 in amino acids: CASSRTGYEQYF. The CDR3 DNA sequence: TGTGCCAGCAGTCGCACAGGGTACGAGCAGTACTTC.

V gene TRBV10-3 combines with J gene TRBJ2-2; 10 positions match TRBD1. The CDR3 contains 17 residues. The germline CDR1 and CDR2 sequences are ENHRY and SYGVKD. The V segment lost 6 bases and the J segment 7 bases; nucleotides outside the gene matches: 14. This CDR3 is CAISSYGQGERDGELFF. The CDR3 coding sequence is TGTGCCATCAGCAGCTATGGACAGGGGGAAAGGGACGGGGAGCTGTTTTTT.

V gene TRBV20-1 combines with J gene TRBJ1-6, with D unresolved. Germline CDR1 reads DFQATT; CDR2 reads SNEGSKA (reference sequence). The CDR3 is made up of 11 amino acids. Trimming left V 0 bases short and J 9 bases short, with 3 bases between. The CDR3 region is CSARDVSPLHF. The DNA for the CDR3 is TGCAGTGCTAGAGACGTTTCACCCCTCCACTTT.

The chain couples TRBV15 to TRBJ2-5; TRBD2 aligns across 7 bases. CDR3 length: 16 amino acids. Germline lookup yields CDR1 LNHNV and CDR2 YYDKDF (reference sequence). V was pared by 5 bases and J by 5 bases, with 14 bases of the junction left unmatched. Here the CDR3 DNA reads TGTGCCACCAGCGGGGGAGGGGTCGCGGGGCCGGAGACCCAGTACTTC. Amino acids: CATSGGGVAGPETQYF.

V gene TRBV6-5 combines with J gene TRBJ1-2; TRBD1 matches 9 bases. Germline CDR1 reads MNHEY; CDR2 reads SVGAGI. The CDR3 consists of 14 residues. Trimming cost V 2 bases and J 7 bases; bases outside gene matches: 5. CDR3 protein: CASSYGDRVSGYTF. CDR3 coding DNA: TGTGCCAGCAGTTACGGGGACAGGGTTTCTGGCTACACCTTC.

The CDR3 nucleotides read TGTGCCAGCAGTCCCAGACAGGGTCTTTTTGCTGAAGCTTTCTTT. Encoded protein: CASSPRQGLFAEAFF. The V and J genes are TRBV28 and TRBJ1-1; the match to TRBD1 covers 7 bases. The length of the CDR3 is 15 residues. The germline V gene has CDR1 MDHEN and CDR2 SYDVKM. V lost 5 bases to trimming and J lost 6 bases; unmatched junction nucleotides: 12.

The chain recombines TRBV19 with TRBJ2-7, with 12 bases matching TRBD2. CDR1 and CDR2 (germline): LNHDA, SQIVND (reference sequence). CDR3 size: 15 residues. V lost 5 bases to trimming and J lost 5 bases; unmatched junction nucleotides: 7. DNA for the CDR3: TGTGCCAGTAGTCTACGGACTAGCGGGACTCACGAGCAGTACTTC. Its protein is CASSLRTSGTHEQYF.

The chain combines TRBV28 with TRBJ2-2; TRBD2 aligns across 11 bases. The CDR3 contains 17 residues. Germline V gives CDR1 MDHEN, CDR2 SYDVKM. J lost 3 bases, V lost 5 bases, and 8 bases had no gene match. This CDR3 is CASSPHTSGSYTGELFF. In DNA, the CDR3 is TGTGCCAGCAGTCCGCACACTAGCGGGAGTTACACCGGGGAGCTGTTTTTT.

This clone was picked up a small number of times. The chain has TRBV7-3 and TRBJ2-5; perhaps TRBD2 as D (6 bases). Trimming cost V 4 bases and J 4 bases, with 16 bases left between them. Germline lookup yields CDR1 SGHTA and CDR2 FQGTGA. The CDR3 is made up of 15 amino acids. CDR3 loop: CASSWGLGGRETQYF. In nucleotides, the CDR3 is TGTGCCAGCAGCTGGGGCCTGGGGGGTAGAGAGACCCAGTACTTC. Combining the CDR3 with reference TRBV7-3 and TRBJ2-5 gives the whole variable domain GAGVSQTPSNKVTEKGKYVELRCDPISGHTALYWYRQSLGQGPEFLIYFQGTGAADDSGLPNDRFFAVRPEGSVSTLKIQRTERGDSAVYLCASSWGLGGRETQYFGPGTRLLVL.